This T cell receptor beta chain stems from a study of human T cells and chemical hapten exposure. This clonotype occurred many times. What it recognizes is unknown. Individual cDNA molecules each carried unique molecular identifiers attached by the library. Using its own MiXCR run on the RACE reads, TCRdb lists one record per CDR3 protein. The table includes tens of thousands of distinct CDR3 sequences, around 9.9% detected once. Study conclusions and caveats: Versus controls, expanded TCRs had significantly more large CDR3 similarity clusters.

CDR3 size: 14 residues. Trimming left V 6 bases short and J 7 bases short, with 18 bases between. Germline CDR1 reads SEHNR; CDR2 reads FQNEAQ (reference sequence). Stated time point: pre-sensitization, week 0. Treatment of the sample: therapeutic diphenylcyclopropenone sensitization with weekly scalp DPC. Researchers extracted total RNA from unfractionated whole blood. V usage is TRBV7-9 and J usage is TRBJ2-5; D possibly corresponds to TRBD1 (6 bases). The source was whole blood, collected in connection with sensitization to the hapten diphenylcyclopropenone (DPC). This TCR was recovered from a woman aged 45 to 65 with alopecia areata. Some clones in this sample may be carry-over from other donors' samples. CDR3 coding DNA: TGTGCCAGCAGTTTTACAGGGACGAGAGGGACCCAGTACTTC. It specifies CASSFTGTRGTQYF.